This T cell receptor (beta chain) was captured in a study of T cell changes during pregnancy in multiple sclerosis. Germline V gives CDR1 SGHRS, CDR2 YFSETQ. Trimming shortened V by 4 bases and J by 11 bases, and 18 bases separated the two germline ends. The CDR3 has 13 amino acids. TCRdb's table, derived via immunoSEQ multiplex PCR, lists solely in-frame clones and lacks some. The sample has 20,000 to 25,000 clones, approximately 90% seen once. The sample here was CD4+ T cells from peripheral blood mononuclear cells, taken in the third trimester of pregnancy. The J gene is TRBJ1-1, the V gene TRBV5-1, with TRBD1 as a possible D gene (5 bases). The TCR was taken from a female donor with multiple sclerosis, enrolled in a pregnancy study. CDR3 nucleotide sequence: TGCGCCAGCAGCCAACAGGCCAGGGTAGGCGCTTTCTTT. Amino acids: CASSQQARVGAFF.